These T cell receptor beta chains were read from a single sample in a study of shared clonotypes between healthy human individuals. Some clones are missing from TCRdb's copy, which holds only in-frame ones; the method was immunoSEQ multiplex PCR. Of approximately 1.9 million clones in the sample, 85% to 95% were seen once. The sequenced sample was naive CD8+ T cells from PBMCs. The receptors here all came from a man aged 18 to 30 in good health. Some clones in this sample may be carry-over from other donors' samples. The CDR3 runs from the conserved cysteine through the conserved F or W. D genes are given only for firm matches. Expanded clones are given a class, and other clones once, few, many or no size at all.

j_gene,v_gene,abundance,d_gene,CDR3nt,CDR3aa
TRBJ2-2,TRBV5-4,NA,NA,TGTGCCAGCAGTCAGCGAAAGGAGAACACCGGGGAGCTGTTTTTT,CASSQRKENTGELFF
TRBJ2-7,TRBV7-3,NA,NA,TGTGCCAGCAGCCCCGCGGGCTCATCCGGCTACGAGCAGTACTTC,CASSPAGSSGYEQYF
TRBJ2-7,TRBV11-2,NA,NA,TGTGCCAGCAGCCCGGACTTTTTCTCCTACGAGCAGTACTTC,CASSPDFFSYEQYF
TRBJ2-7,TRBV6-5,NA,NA,TGTGCCAGCAGTTACTCTGGGCCCCCGTACGAGCAGTACTTC,CASSYSGPPYEQYF
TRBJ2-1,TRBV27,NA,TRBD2,TGTGCCAGCAGTTTACCCCAAACTAGCGGGAGAATTAGAGCTGAGCAGTTCTTC,CASSLPQTSGRIRAEQFF
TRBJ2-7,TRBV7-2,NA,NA,TGTGCCAGCAGCGAAAGAGGTAGGGGGGAAATCCCCTACGAGCAGTACTTC,CASSERGRGEIPYEQYF
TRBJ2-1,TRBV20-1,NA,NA,TGCAGTGCTAGAGAGGGGCCCCTCCAGTTCTTC,CSAREGPLQFF
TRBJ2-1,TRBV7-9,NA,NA,TGTGCCAGCAGCTTAGTCATGGGAATGGGGGGAAATGAGCAGTTCTTC,CASSLVMGMGGNEQFF
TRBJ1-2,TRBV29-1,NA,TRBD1,TGCAGCGTCTCCCGGGGGGACAGGGGGCATAACTATGGCTACACCTTC,CSVSRGDRGHNYGYTF
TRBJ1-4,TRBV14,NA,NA,TGTGCCAGCAGCCCCTACCGGGGGCCTAATGAAAAACTGTTTTTT,CASSPYRGPNEKLFF
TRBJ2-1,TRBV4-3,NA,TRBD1,TGCGCCAGCAGCCCGGGACAGTACAATGAGCAGTTCTTC,CASSPGQYNEQFF
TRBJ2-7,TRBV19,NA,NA,TGTGCCAGTAGTAAAATAGAAGCCCCCTACGAGCAGTACTTC,CASSKIEAPYEQYF
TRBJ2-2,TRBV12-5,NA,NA,TGTGCTAGTGGAAGGGACACCCGGGACACCGGGGAGCTGTTTTTT,CASGRDTRDTGELFF
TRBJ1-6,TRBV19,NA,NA,TGTGCCAGTAGTATTGGTACGACGATCGGTTCACCCCTCCACTTT,CASSIGTTIGSPLHF
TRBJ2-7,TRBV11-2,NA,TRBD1,TGTGCCAGCAGTACCTTCCGGGGACAGGGGGCGGGGGAGCAGTACTTC,CASSTFRGQGAGEQYF
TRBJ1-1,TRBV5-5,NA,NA,TGTGCCAGCAGCTTAAGAATCCAGTACACTGAAGCTTTCTTT,CASSLRIQYTEAFF
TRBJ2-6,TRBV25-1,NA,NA,TGTGCCAGCAGTGAATATGGGGCGCCAGGGGCCAACGTCCTGACTTTC,CASSEYGAPGANVLTF
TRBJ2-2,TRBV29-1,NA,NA,TGCAGCGCCGTGAAGGGGGCGCGGGATGTCACCGGGGAGCTGTTTTTT,CSAVKGARDVTGELFF
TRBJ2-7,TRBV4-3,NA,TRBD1,TGCGCCAGCAGCCAACAGGGGGCCTGGGACGAGCAGTACTTC,CASSQQGAWDEQYF
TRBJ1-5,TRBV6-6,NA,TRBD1,TGTGCCAGCAGTTACTCGATTGGCAGGGGGAATCAGCCCCAGCATTTT,CASSYSIGRGNQPQHF
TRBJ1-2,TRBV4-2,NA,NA,TGTGCCAGCAGCCTAGATCCCGAAGGGTCCGAGGCTAACTATGGCTACACCTTC,CASSLDPEGSEANYGYTF
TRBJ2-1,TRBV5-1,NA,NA,TGCGCCAGCAGCTTGAAGAGCGGGCCGTACAATGAGCAGTTCTTC,CASSLKSGPYNEQFF
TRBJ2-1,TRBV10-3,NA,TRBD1,TGTGCCACCCGGGACAGGGACATCAATGAGCAGTTCTTC,CATRDRDINEQFF
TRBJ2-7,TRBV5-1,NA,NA,TGCGCCAGCAGCGCTGGGACGGGTTTCTCCTACGAGCAGTACTTC,CASSAGTGFSYEQYF
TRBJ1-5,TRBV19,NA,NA,TGTGCCAGTATTGGGGGAGGGAATCAGCCCCAGCATTTT,CASIGGGNQPQHF
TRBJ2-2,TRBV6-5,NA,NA,TGTGCCAGCAGTTACTCTATAGGGGAGGTCACCGGGGAGCTGTTTTTT,CASSYSIGEVTGELFF
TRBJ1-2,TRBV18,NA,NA,TGTGCCAGCTCACCACCCGGTACTAACTATGGCTACACCTTC,CASSPPGTNYGYTF
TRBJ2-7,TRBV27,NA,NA,TGTGCCAGCAGTTTAGTCGGCGCACACTACGAGCAGTACTTC,CASSLVGAHYEQYF
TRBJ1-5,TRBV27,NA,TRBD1,TGTGCCAGCAGTTTATCGTCCAGGGGGGTGGTAGGCAATCAGCCCCAGCATTTT,CASSLSSRGVVGNQPQHF
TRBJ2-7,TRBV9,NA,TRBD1,TGTGCCAGCAGCGCCACAGGGGGCTACGAGCAGTACTTC,CASSATGGYEQYF
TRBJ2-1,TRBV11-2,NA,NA,TGTGCCAGCAGCCCTCGACAGGTATTATACAATGAGCAGTTCTTC,CASSPRQVLYNEQFF
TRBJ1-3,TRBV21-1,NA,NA,TGTGCCAGCAGCAAATTAGCCACGAGCTCTGGAAACACCATATATTTT,CASSKLATSSGNTIYF
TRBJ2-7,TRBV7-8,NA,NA,TGTGCCAGCAGCTTATCGGCTATAGCTGATACCTACGAGCAGTACTTC,CASSLSAIADTYEQYF
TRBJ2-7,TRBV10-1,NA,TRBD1,TGCGCCAGCAGTGAGCCCGGACAGGACGAGCAGTACTTC,CASSEPGQDEQYF
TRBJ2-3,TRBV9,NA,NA,TGTGCCAGCAGCGCAAGACTGGGGGATACGCAGTATTTT,CASSARLGDTQYF
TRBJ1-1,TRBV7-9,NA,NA,TGTGCCAGCAGCTCTTGGACGGGGGGGACTGAAGCTTTCTTT,CASSSWTGGTEAFF
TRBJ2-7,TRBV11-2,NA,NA,TGTGCCAGCAGCTTAGCAGGGGGGAGCTACGAGCAGTACTTC,CASSLAGGSYEQYF
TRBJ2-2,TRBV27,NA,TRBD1,TGTGCCAGCAGTCGACAGGGGCTACCCGGGGAGCTGTTTTTT,CASSRQGLPGELFF
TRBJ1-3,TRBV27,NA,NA,TGTGCCAGCAGTTTATCCTATGGGAGCTCTGGAAACACCATATATTTT,CASSLSYGSSGNTIYF
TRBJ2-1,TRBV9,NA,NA,TGTGCCAGCAGCGAACCCCCGAAGAAGAGCTCCTACAATGAGCAGTTCTTC,CASSEPPKKSSYNEQFF
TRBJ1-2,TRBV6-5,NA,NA,TGTGCCAGCAGTTACGACAGTGCGGCAGGCGGCTACACCTTC,CASSYDSAAGGYTF
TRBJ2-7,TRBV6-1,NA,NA,TGTGCCAGCAGTGAAGCGGGGACGGCCTCCTACGAGCAGTACTTC,CASSEAGTASYEQYF
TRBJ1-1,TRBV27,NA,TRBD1,TGTGCCAGCAGACTCTATTCCTACAGGGGTGAAAGGATGAACACTGAAGCTTTCTTT,CASRLYSYRGERMNTEAFF
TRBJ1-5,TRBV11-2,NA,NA,TGTGCCAGCAGCTTGGCCGGGAATCAGCCCCAGCATTTT,CASSLAGNQPQHF
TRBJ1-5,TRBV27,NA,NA,TGTGCCAGCAGTCTCACCCCAGGGTCAAGACAGCCCCAGCATTTT,CASSLTPGSRQPQHF
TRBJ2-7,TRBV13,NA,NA,TGTGCCAGCAGCTTGGACGGGACTGCGCTCTACGAGCAGTACTTC,CASSLDGTALYEQYF
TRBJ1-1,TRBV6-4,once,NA,TGTGCCAGCAGTGACGGTGGGAAATGGCGTGGGAACACTGAAGCTTTCTTT,CASSDGGKWRGNTEAFF
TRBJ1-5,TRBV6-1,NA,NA,TGTGCCAGCAGTGAGTTGGAGGAGAATCAGCCCCAGCATTTT,CASSELEENQPQHF
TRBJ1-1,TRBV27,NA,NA,TGTGCCAGCAGTTTTATGGTGAACACTGAAGCTTTCTTT,CASSFMVNTEAFF
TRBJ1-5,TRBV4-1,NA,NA,TGCGCCAGCAGCCCCGGGACCGAACCACCTAATCAGCCCCAGCATTTT,CASSPGTEPPNQPQHF
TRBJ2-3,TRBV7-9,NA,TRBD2,TGTGCCAGCAGCTTAGTCGGCGGGAGTTATGCAGATACGCAGTATTTT,CASSLVGGSYADTQYF
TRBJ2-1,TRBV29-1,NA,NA,TGCAGCGGAGTCGGTGGGAGCCTCGGCAATGAGCAGTTCTTC,CSGVGGSLGNEQFF